This TCR beta chain was retrieved from a study of regulatory and conventional T cells in RAG deficiency. General study findings and limits: In Omenn syndrome, Treg and Tconv repertoires overlapped >85%. Control T-cell subsets had markedly higher Shannon entropy and lower Simpson indices than RAG-deficient patients.

Looked up from germline, CDR1 is SEHNR and CDR2 is FQNEAQ (reference sequence). Trimming cost V 5 bases and J 5 bases, with 4 bases left between them. This CDR3 region has 11 residues. Clones were read by immunoSEQ multiplex PCR, and TCRdb kept only the in-frame ones, dropping some. The data show tens of thousands of clones, approximately 90% seen once. This clone was seen just once. Its antigen is undetermined. These data are also associated with another study on regulatory T cells. That study reports: The PCR used 52 TRBV and 13 TRBJ primers.

This receptor was identified in a human donor in good health. The rearrangement links TRBV7-9 to TRBJ2-1; D uncertain. Sequencing was performed on CD8+ T cells sorted from blood. The CDR3 spells CASSRDNEQFF. The CDR3 region has the DNA TGTGCCAGCAGCCGGGACAATGAGCAGTTCTTC.